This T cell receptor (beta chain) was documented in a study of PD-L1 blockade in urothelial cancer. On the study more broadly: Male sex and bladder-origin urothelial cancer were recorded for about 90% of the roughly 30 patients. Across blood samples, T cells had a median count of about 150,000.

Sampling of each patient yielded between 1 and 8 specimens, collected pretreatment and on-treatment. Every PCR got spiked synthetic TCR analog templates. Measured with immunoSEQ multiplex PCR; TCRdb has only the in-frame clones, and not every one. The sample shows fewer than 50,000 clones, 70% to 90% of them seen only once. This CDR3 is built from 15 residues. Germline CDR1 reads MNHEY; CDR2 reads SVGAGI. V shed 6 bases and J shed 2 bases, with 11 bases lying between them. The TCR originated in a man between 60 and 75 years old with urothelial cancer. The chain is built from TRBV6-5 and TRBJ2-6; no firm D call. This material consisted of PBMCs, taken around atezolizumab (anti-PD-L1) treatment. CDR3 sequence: CASRSPGTGANVLTF. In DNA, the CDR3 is TGTGCCAGCAGGAGCCCAGGCACTGGGGCCAACGTCCTGACTTTC.